Shown below are 13 T cell receptor beta chains from a single sample sequenced in a study of blood T cell repertoires in COVID-19. The repertoire was sequenced with immunoSEQ multiplex PCR; TCRdb's copy has only in-frame clones and lacks some. Among about 65,000 clones listed, about 84% were seen once. Sequencing input: peripheral blood. These receptors all come from a human donor in a cohort sampled during active COVID-19.

This chain uses TRBV7-3 with TRBJ2-5, with 9 positions matching TRBD1. The J segment lost 5 bases and the V segment lost 5 bases, leaving 3 bases of the junction unmatched. The CDR3 has 13 residues. Germline CDR1 SGHTA, CDR2 FQGTGA. CDR3 loop: CASSADRGETQYF. The CDR3 DNA sequence: TGTGCCAGCAGCGCCGACAGGGGGGAGACCCAGTACTTC. The whole variable domain, remainder taken from reference TRBV7-3 and TRBJ2-5, is GAGVSQTPSNKVTEKGKYVELRCDPISGHTALYWYRQSLGQGPEFLIYFQGTGAADDSGLPNDRFFAVRPEGSVSTLKIQRTERGDSAVYLCASSADRGETQYFGPGTRLLVL.

The chain has TRBV9 and TRBJ2-1; 14 bases are shared with TRBD2. Germline CDR1 is SGDLS and CDR2 is YYNGEE. V was pared by 3 bases and J by 9 bases, with 11 bases of the junction left unmatched. The CDR3 consists of 17 residues. CDR3 DNA sequence: TGTGCCAGCAGCGCGACTAGCGGGGGGGGCGTCCGGGGTGAGCAGTTCTTC. Protein product: CASSATSGGGVRGEQFF.

This clone has more than one count but fewer than ten. The chain links TRBV4-1 to TRBJ1-5, with D maybe TRBD1 (6 bases). The germline V gene has CDR1 MGHRA and CDR2 YSYEKL. Trimming took off 0 bases at V and 10 bases at J, with 13 bases between the two ends. The CDR3 covers 14 residues. This CDR3 reads CASSQESRGKPQHF. The CDR3 DNA reads TGCGCCAGCAGCCAAGAATCCAGGGGAAAACCCCAGCATTTT.

The chain has TRBV7-2 and TRBJ1-5, with D possibly being TRBD1 (5 bases). Germline CDR1 SGHTA, CDR2 FQGNSA. The CDR3 consists of 15 residues. Deletions cut 5 bases from V and 6 bases from J, with 17 bases between. The CDR3 loop reads CASSPPGRAGQPQHF. CDR3 DNA: TGTGCCAGCAGCCCGCCGGGCAGGGCCGGTCAGCCCCAGCATTTT.

The genes are TRBV11-3 and TRBJ2-5; TRBD2 might be the D (5 bases). This CDR3 spans 14 amino acids. Trimming removed 2 bases at V and 5 bases at J, with 12 bases between. The V gene's germline CDR1 is SGHNT and CDR2 YENEEA. In DNA, the CDR3 is TGTGCCAGCAGCTTAAGCGTGTTAGCGGAGACCCAGTACTTC. This sequence encodes CASSLSVLAETQYF.

The chain carries TRBV6-1 and TRBJ2-1; tentative D call: TRBD2 (6 bases). Trimming shortened V by 2 bases and J by 10 bases, and 12 bases separated the two germline ends. Germline V gene lookup returns CDR1 MNHNS and CDR2 SASEGT. This CDR3 comprises 13 residues. The CDR3 loop is CASSEFGGGEQFF. In nucleotides, the CDR3 is TGTGCCAGCAGTGAATTTGGTGGAGGGGAGCAGTTCTTC.

This rearrangement joins TRBV7-8 to TRBJ2-1; D gene unclear. The germline V and J ends were trimmed by 1 base and 8 bases, with 6 bases remaining between them. CDR3 length equals 12 residues. The germline CDR1 and CDR2 sequences are SGHVS and FQNEAQ. CDR3 residues: CASSLVRDEQFF. CDR3 nucleotides: TGTGCCAGCAGCTTAGTCCGTGATGAGCAGTTCTTC.

This rearrangement joins TRBV7-3 to TRBJ1-1, with D perhaps matching TRBD1 (5 bases). V dropped 0 bases and J dropped 1 base, with 9 bases sitting between them. The CDR3 loop spans 15 amino acids. In germline, CDR1 is SGHTA, CDR2 FQGTGA. This CDR3 is CASSLTQGSNTEAFF. The CDR3 DNA follows: TGTGCCAGCAGCTTAACTCAGGGTTCGAACACTGAAGCTTTCTTT.

V and J are TRBV29-1 and TRBJ1-4, with 8 nucleotides matching TRBD1. Germline loops: CDR1 SQVTM, CDR2 ANQGSEA. V dropped 6 bases and J dropped 8; count of bases not matched to a gene: 8. CDR3 length: 13 amino acids. In DNA form, the CDR3 reads TGCAGCGTAACAGGGGGGGAGAGGGAAAAACTGTTTTTT. Amino acids: CSVTGGEREKLFF. Combining the CDR3 with reference TRBV29-1 and TRBJ1-4 gives the whole variable domain SAVISQKPSRDICQRGTSLTIQCQVDSQVTMMFWYRQQPGQSLTLIATANQGSEATYESGFVIDKFPISRPNLTFSTLTVSNMSPEDSSIYLCSVTGGEREKLFFGSGTQLSVL.

The chain employs TRBV7-8 and TRBJ1-3; D remains unclear. CDR3 length: 18 amino acids. The V end lost 5 bases, the J end lost 4 bases, and 24 bases lay between the germline ends. CDR1 is SGHVS and CDR2 is FQNEAQ in the germline V gene. CDR3 in DNA: TGTGCCAGCAGCGTCCGGGTGTTCCGGGGAGGGTCGGGAAACACCATATATTTT. It codes for CASSVRVFRGGSGNTIYF.

The V gene is TRBV28, the J gene TRBJ1-2; 7 nucleotides align to TRBD1. V gave up 11 bases and J gave up 4 bases; unmatched junction bases: 7. Germline V CDR1 and CDR2: MDHEN, SYDVKM. The CDR3 extends over 12 amino acids. CDR3 protein: CACWGQIYGYTF. CDR3 in DNA: TGTGCCTGCTGGGGACAGATCTATGGCTACACCTTC.

J is TRBJ2-2 and V is TRBV3-1 (or the pseudogene TRBV3-2); 9 positions match TRBD2. The V segment lost 5 bases and the J segment 3 bases; nucleotides outside the gene matches: 7. CDR3 length: 16 residues. CDR1 is LGHDT, CDR2 YNNKEL, per germline (reference sequence). The CDR3 protein is CASSLRGGADTGELFF. The CDR3 DNA follows: TGTGCCAGCAGCTTACGCGGGGGGGCTGACACCGGGGAGCTGTTTTTT.

The chain carries TRBV30 and TRBJ2-3; 11 bases map to TRBD1. Looked up from germline, CDR1 is GTSNPN and CDR2 is SVGIG (reference sequence). V lost 1 base and J lost 3; bases outside the gene matches: 6. The CDR3 has 16 amino acids. CDR3 sequence (DNA): TGTGCCTGGAGTGAGGGACAGGGGGGTTGGACAGATACGCAGTATTTT. Its translation: CAWSEGQGGWTDTQYF.